Given below is one TCR beta chain in context. Its specificity is not known. These data come from a study of blood T cells in healthy people across ages. Points from the study as a whole: While age rose, TCR beta diversity per million T cells dropped in a roughly linear way. Both higher diversity and more naive CD4+ cells marked long-lived donors when set against aged donors.

The CDR3 covers 15 residues. Germline values: CDR1 SGHTA, CDR2 FQGTGA. Primers used in a second PCR of about 7 to 12 cycles were a sample-barcoded 5' primer and a J-beta primer mix. One entry per CDR3 protein results from TCRdb running MiXCR on the 5' RACE reads. In the table there are more than 550,000 distinct CDR3 sequences, around a fifth of which are singletons. Healthy Caucasians from Russia aged about 6 to 90 served as donors. Sequences were obtained from blood. The clonotype originates from a man between 65 and 85 years old in good health. The V call is TRBV7-3, the J call TRBJ2-5, with TRBD2 matching 7 bases. The DNA end is a closer match to TRBJ2-1, so the J assignment may be wrong. The DNA for the CDR3 is TGTGCCAGCAGCTTACCCCCTGCGGGAGTGGGGGAGCAGTTCTTC. Translating gives CASSLPPAGVGEQFF.